Shown below are 20 T cell receptor beta chains from a single sample sequenced in a study of beta chain features in type 1 diabetes. These receptors' antigens are unknown. Reverse transcription of all isolated RNA meant that expressed TCRB transcripts were sequenced. Some clones are missing from TCRdb's copy, which holds only in-frame ones; the method was immunoSEQ multiplex PCR. The data contain hundreds of thousands of clones, 11% to 15% of them singletons. General observations from the study: TCRB CDR3s from Type 1 diabetes patients were moderately but significantly shorter in all four CD4+ subsets.

The sequenced material came from naive CD4+ T cells from blood. The receptors originated from a man aged 18 to 30 with type 1 diabetes.

The V gene is TRBV9, the J gene TRBJ2-2; no firm D call. Germline CDR1 and CDR2: SGDLS and YYNGEE. With 2 bases removed from V and 2 bases from J, the gap between germline ends came to 10 bases. This CDR3 spans 15 amino acids. DNA of the CDR3: TGTGCCAGCAGCGTGCTACCATTAAACACCGGGGAGCTGTTTTTT. Translating gives CASSVLPLNTGELFF.

This clone was counted a few times. V and J are TRBV21-1 and TRBJ2-6; the table's D gene call, TRBD1, was not cross checked with the DNA. TRBV21-1 is designated a pseudogene. This CDR3 is 17 amino acids long. This CDR3 reads CASSTRDTSSGANVLTF. CDR3 DNA sequence: TGTGCCAGCAGCACCCGGGACACCAGCTCTGGGGCCAACGTCCTGACTTTC.

This clone was seen a handful of times. The V and J genes are TRBV5-1 and TRBJ2-4, with D possibly TRBD2 on 6 matching bases. Germline-derived CDR1 and CDR2 are SGHRS and YFSETQ. The CDR3 is made up of 14 amino acids. Trimming left V 4 bases short and J 6 bases short, with 14 bases between. Here the CDR3 DNA reads TGCGCCAGCAGCGGAACCGGGACTGGAAACATTCAGTACTTC. Its protein is CASSGTGTGNIQYF.

This chain uses TRBV15 with TRBJ1-3; D unclear. Trimming left V 5 bases short and J 6 bases short, with 8 bases between. This CDR3 is built from 12 residues. Germline CDR1 reads LNHNV; CDR2 reads YYDKDF (reference sequence). The CDR3 DNA reads TGTGCCACCAGCGGTCGAGCAAACACCATATATTTT. This translates into CATSGRANTIYF.

The V and J genes are TRBV5-4 and TRBJ2-7; no clear D gene. The CDR3 runs 13 residues. V shed 4 bases and J shed 2 bases, with 10 bases lying between them. CDR1 and CDR2 from the germline V gene are SGHNT and YYREEE (reference sequence). The CDR3 nucleotides read TGTGCCAGCAGCCGGTACTGGACCTACGAGCAGTACTTC. Residues: CASSRYWTYEQYF.

V and J are TRBV6-6 and TRBJ1-1; D uncertain. Looked up from germline, CDR1 is MNHNY and CDR2 is SVGAGI (reference sequence). Deletions cut 5 bases from V and 7 bases from J, with 5 bases between. CDR3 size: 10 residues. CDR3 in amino acids: CASSALEAFF. The CDR3 coding sequence is TGTGCCAGCAGTGCACTTGAAGCTTTCTTT.

Only a few counts were recorded for this clone. This chain uses TRBV5-4 with TRBJ1-1, with TRBD1 as a possible D gene (6 bases). Germline V gene sequence: CDR1 SGHNT, CDR2 YYREEE (reference sequence). V was clipped by 1 base and J by 1 base, with 8 bases between them. The CDR3 covers 14 residues. Written as DNA, the CDR3 is TGTGCCAGCAGCTTGACGACAGGGAACACTGAAGCTTTCTTT. Its translation: CASSLTTGNTEAFF. Full variable domain (missing parts from reference TRBV5-4 and TRBJ1-1): ETGVTQSPTHLIKTRGQQVTLRCSSQSGHNTVSWYQQALGQGPQFIFQYYREEENGRGNFPPRFSGLQFPNYSSELNVNALELDDSALYLCASSLTTGNTEAFFGQGTRLTVV.

This clone was detected a few times. Other DNA sequences in the same sample also yield this CDR3. J is TRBJ2-3 and V is TRBV7-3; D is unresolved. This CDR3 comprises 12 residues. Looked up from germline, CDR1 is SGHTA and CDR2 is FQGTGA. With 1 base removed from V and 3 bases from J, the gap between germline ends came to 2 bases. The CDR3 sequence: CASSLKTDTQYF. In DNA form, the CDR3 reads TGTGCCAGCAGCTTAAAGACAGATACGCAGTATTTT.

In this sample, this clone turned up many times. V gene TRBV28 combines with J gene TRBJ2-7; D unclear. Per germline, CDR1 MDHEN and CDR2 SYDVKM. The V gene lost 7 bases and the J gene lost 6 bases, with 10 bases spanning the gap. CDR3 length equals 11 residues. CDR3 residues: CASTSSREQYF. In DNA form, the CDR3 reads TGTGCCAGCACCTCTTCGCGCGAGCAGTACTTC.

This chain uses TRBV4-2 with TRBJ2-1; D not certain. V shed 1 base and J shed 6 bases, with 10 bases lying between them. This CDR3 is built from 14 residues. Germline V CDR1 and CDR2: LGHNA, YNFKEQ. The CDR3 region is CASSQAPQSNEQFF. Here the CDR3 DNA reads TGTGCCAGCAGCCAAGCCCCCCAAAGCAATGAGCAGTTCTTC.

This clone came up a few times. The chain has TRBV5-1 and TRBJ2-3; TRBD1 is a possible D gene (6 bases). This CDR3 is 16 amino acids long. The V gene's germline CDR1 is SGHRS and CDR2 YFSETQ. V shed 3 bases and J shed 2 bases, with 16 bases lying between them. In DNA, the CDR3 is TGCGCCAGCAGCTCGAGGGACATCCAGTTCACAGATACGCAGTATTTT. Encoded protein: CASSSRDIQFTDTQYF. Full variable domain (missing parts from reference TRBV5-1 and TRBJ2-3): KAGVTQTPRYLIKTRGQQVTLSCSPISGHRSVSWYQQTPGQGLQFLFEYFSETQRNKGNFPGRFSGRQFSNSRSEMNVSTLELGDSALYLCASSSRDIQFTDTQYFGPGTRLTVL.

The V call is TRBV30, the J call TRBJ2-3; D is perhaps TRBD1 or TRBD2 (6 bases each). CDR1 is GTSNPN, CDR2 SVGIG, per germline (reference sequence). This CDR3 spans 13 amino acids. V lost 8 bases to trimming and J lost 2 bases, with 14 bases between them. CDR3 nucleotide sequence: TGTGCCGGGGGCGGGATTGACACAGATACGCAGTATTTT. Its translation: CAGGGIDTDTQYF.

The chain joins TRBV7-2 to TRBJ2-2; the D gene is possibly TRBD1 (6 bases). Looked up from germline, CDR1 is SGHTA and CDR2 is FQGNSA. The CDR3 extends over 13 amino acids. The V end lost 6 bases, the J end lost 6 bases, and 11 bases lay between the germline ends. The CDR3: CASSSRGPGELFF. CDR3 sequence (DNA): TGTGCCAGCAGTTCCAGGGGCCCCGGGGAGCTGTTTTTT.

This clone occurred a few times. The CDR3 loop is CAIKGMTGDYEQYF. DNA for the CDR3: TGTGCCATCAAAGGGATGACAGGTGACTACGAGCAGTACTTC. The gene calls are TRBV10-3 and TRBJ2-7; D might be TRBD1 (6 bases). Per germline, CDR1 ENHRY and CDR2 SYGVKD. This CDR3 is built from 14 residues. V dropped 7 bases and J dropped 3 bases, with 16 bases sitting between them.

This CDR3 is CASSVAAGYEQYF. The CDR3 bases are TGTGCCAGCAGCGTAGCTGCGGGCTACGAGCAGTACTTC. The chain uses TRBV9 and TRBJ2-7; D possibly corresponds to TRBD2 (5 bases). The V and J ends lost 0 bases and 3 bases respectively, with 7 bases between them. Germline loops: CDR1 SGDLS, CDR2 YYNGEE. The CDR3 covers 13 residues. Full variable domain (rest looked up from reference TRBV9 and TRBJ2-7): DSGVTQTPKHLITATGQRVTLRCSPRSGDLSVYWYQQSLDQGLQFLIQYYNGEERAKGNILERFSAQQFPDLHSELNLSSLELGDSALYFCASSVAAGYEQYFGPGTRLTVT.

The chain is built from TRBV5-1 and TRBJ2-7, with 7 bases that match TRBD1. Germline V lookup: CDR1 SGHRS, CDR2 YFSETQ. Unmatched junction bases numbered 5, after V lost 0 bases and J lost 2 bases. This CDR3 comprises 15 residues. CDR3 protein: CASSLAADRTYEQYF. The CDR3 DNA follows: TGCGCCAGCAGCTTGGCCGCGGACAGGACCTACGAGCAGTACTTC. The complete variable domain, with remaining parts taken from reference TRBV5-1 and TRBJ2-7, reads KAGVTQTPRYLIKTRGQQVTLSCSPISGHRSVSWYQQTPGQGLQFLFEYFSETQRNKGNFPGRFSGRQFSNSRSEMNVSTLELGDSALYLCASSLAADRTYEQYFGPGTRLTVT.

The chain couples TRBV19 to TRBJ2-1, with TRBD2 matching over 8 bases. CDR3 size: 15 residues. V was clipped by 3 bases and J by 3 bases; unmatched bases: 4. Germline lookup yields CDR1 LNHDA and CDR2 SQIVND (reference sequence). DNA of the CDR3: TGTGCCAGTAGTATCGGTAGCGGGATCTACAATGAGCAGTTCTTC. As protein: CASSIGSGIYNEQFF.

This clone appeared a few times. The chain carries TRBV30 and TRBJ2-2; 8 bases map to TRBD2. There are 16 residues in the CDR3. The junction had 10 bases not matched to a gene; V was cut back by 4 bases and J by 3 bases. CDR1 and CDR2 from the germline V gene are GTSNPN and SVGIG (reference sequence). The CDR3: CAWIAGPKKYTGELFF. The CDR3 coding sequence is TGTGCCTGGATAGCGGGACCGAAGAAATACACCGGGGAGCTGTTTTTT. The whole variable domain, remainder taken from reference TRBV30 and TRBJ2-2, is SQTIHQWPATLVQPVGSPLSLECTVEGTSNPNLYWYRQAAGRGLQLLFYSVGIGQISSEVPQNLSASRPQDRQFILSSKKLLLSDSGFYLCAWIAGPKKYTGELFFGEGSRLTVL.

The table lists this clone with a few counts. The chain combines TRBV5-1 with TRBJ2-3; 7 positions match TRBD1. This CDR3 comprises 16 residues. Germline V gene sequence: CDR1 SGHRS, CDR2 YFSETQ. Trimming took 0 bases from V and 5 from J; bases not matched to a gene: 9. The CDR3 here is CASSLAMTGPGDTQYF. CDR3 DNA sequence: TGCGCCAGCAGCTTGGCGATGACAGGGCCGGGAGATACGCAGTATTTT.

This clone appeared a few times. This chain links TRBV30 with TRBJ1-1; D unresolved. Germline assignment: CDR1 GTSNPN and CDR2 SVGIG (reference sequence). The CDR3 has 11 residues. Trimming took 5 bases from V and 5 from J, leaving 9 bases between them. The CDR3 DNA reads as TGTGCCTGGCCAAAGGATACTGAAGCTTTCTTT. This sequence encodes CAWPKDTEAFF.